This TCR beta chain was observed in a study of T cell responses to AZD1222 COVID-19 vaccine. Only in-frame clones appear in the TCRdb table, and some are missing; sequencing was by immunoSEQ multiplex PCR. The sample has about 130,000 clones; 85% to 90% are singletons. The clonotype was recovered from an adult in good health. The specimen comprised peripheral blood, sampled on day 0 of AZD1222 vaccination.

CDR3 loop: CASSQVLGVNTEAFF. The CDR3 nucleotides read TGTGCCAGCAGCCAAGTACTAGGGGTGAACACTGAAGCTTTCTTT. The chain joins TRBV14 to TRBJ1-1; tentatively, D is TRBD1 (5 bases). Deletions cut 1 base from V and 0 bases from J, with 9 bases between. The CDR3 covers 15 residues. Germline lookup yields CDR1 SGHDN and CDR2 FVKESK.